Listed below are T cell receptor beta chains from one sample, sequenced in a study of cytomegalovirus exposure and HLA in healthy donors. The repertoire was sequenced with immunoSEQ multiplex PCR; TCRdb's copy has only in-frame clones and lacks some. The repertoire holds 120,000 or so clones, with around 74% as singletons. Sequencing input: PBMCs. These receptors originate from a woman between 50 and 59 years old in good health and CMV-seropositive. CDR3s include the opening cysteine and the closing phenylalanine or tryptophan. The order of the fields is V gene, clone size, D gene, J gene, CDR3 DNA, CDR3 protein. D genes are given only for firm matches. Where a row states a size, it is once, few, many or the class of an expanded clone; other rows omit it.

V: TRBV7-9; size: few; D: NA; J: TRBJ1-1; DNA: TGTGCCAGCAGAAACAGACAGATCACTGAAGCTTTCTTT; CDR3: CASRNRQITEAFF
V: TRBV27; size: NA; D: TRBD2; J: TRBJ2-7; DNA: TGTGCCAGCAGAGGGACTAGCGGGAAAGAGGGGGAGCAGTACTTC; CDR3: CASRGTSGKEGEQYF
V: TRBV2; size: NA; D: NA; J: TRBJ2-4; DNA: TGTGCCAGCAGTGATGGGGGCCAGGAGGCCTGGGGAAACATTCAGTACTTC; CDR3: CASSDGGQEAWGNIQYF
V: TRBV12-5; size: NA; D: NA; J: TRBJ1-1; DNA: TGTGCTAGTGGAAGGGGAGGTACTGAAGCTTTCTTT; CDR3: CASGRGGTEAFF
V: TRBV19; size: NA; D: NA; J: TRBJ1-1; DNA: TGTGCCAGTAGTATCCTACGGGACACTGAAGCTTTCTTT; CDR3: CASSILRDTEAFF
V: TRBV6-5; size: NA; D: NA; J: TRBJ2-7; DNA: TGTGCCAGCAGTAACGGACTATTGCAGTACTTC; CDR3: CASSNGLLQYF
V: TRBV4-3; size: NA; D: TRBD2; J: TRBJ2-5; DNA: TGCGCCAGCAGCCCGAGCGGGGGGGCGTTGGAGACCCAGTACTTC; CDR3: CASSPSGGALETQYF
V: TRBV5-1; size: NA; D: NA; J: TRBJ2-1; DNA: TGCGCCAGCAGCGAACAGGCGCCCTACAATGAGCAGTTCTTC; CDR3: CASSEQAPYNEQFF
V: TRBV4-1; size: NA; D: NA; J: TRBJ1-6; DNA: TGCGCCAGCAGCCAAGTTGCCTGGGAGGGGCCCTATGCACCCCTCCACTTT; CDR3: CASSQVAWEGPYAPLHF
V: TRBV6-5; size: NA; D: NA; J: TRBJ1-1; DNA: TGTGCCAGCAGTTGGATCGGGTGGCCCTTGAACACTGAAGCTTTCTTT; CDR3: CASSWIGWPLNTEAFF
V: TRBV6-1; size: NA; D: NA; J: TRBJ2-3; DNA: TGTGCCAGCAGTGAAAGGGGGGATACGCAGTATTTT; CDR3: CASSERGDTQYF
V: TRBV18; size: NA; D: NA; J: TRBJ1-1; DNA: TGTGCCAGCTCACGGGTGGGGGCCGCGCTCAACACTGAAGCTTTCTTT; CDR3: CASSRVGAALNTEAFF
V: TRBV5-4; size: NA; D: TRBD1; J: TRBJ2-7; DNA: TGTGCCACCCAGCTTGGAGGGACAGGGGTTAGCTACGAGCAGTACTTC; CDR3: CATQLGGTGVSYEQYF
V: TRBV19; size: NA; D: TRBD2; J: TRBJ2-2; DNA: TGTGCCAGTGTTAATCCGGGGGAGGGCACCGGGGAGCTGTTTTTT; CDR3: CASVNPGEGTGELFF
V: TRBV6-5; size: NA; D: NA; J: TRBJ2-1; DNA: TGTGCCAGCAGTTTCAGGGGTGGCAATGAGCAGTTCTTC; CDR3: CASSFRGGNEQFF
V: TRBV27; size: NA; D: NA; J: TRBJ2-3; DNA: TGTGCCAGCAGTTCGTCAGATACGCAGTATTTT; CDR3: CASSSSDTQYF
V: TRBV5-6; size: NA; D: TRBD1; J: TRBJ2-3; DNA: TGTGCCAGCAGGCTGGACAGGGGGCGCTCCCGTTGGACGGATACGCAGTATTTT; CDR3: CASRLDRGRSRWTDTQYF
V: TRBV19; size: NA; D: TRBD1; J: TRBJ1-2; DNA: TGTGCCAGTAGTCCCGGACAGGGAAGCTACACCTTC; CDR3: CASSPGQGSYTF
V: TRBV21-1; size: NA; D: NA; J: TRBJ2-3; DNA: TGTGCCAGCAGCCTGCGGACAGGGTGGGATACGCAGTATTTT; CDR3: CASSLRTGWDTQYF
V: TRBV5-1; size: few; D: NA; J: TRBJ2-5; DNA: TGCGCCAGCAGCTTATGGGGGGACCAAGAGACCCAGTACTTC; CDR3: CASSLWGDQETQYF
V: TRBV19; size: few; D: NA; J: TRBJ2-4; DNA: TGTGCCAGTAGTATAGCAGCGGCCAAAAACATTCAGTACTTC; CDR3: CASSIAAAKNIQYF
V: TRBV6-1; size: NA; D: NA; J: TRBJ2-5; DNA: TGTGCCAGCACCACCGAGGGACTGGTCCAAGAGACCCAGTACTTC; CDR3: CASTTEGLVQETQYF
V: TRBV7-2; size: NA; D: TRBD2; J: TRBJ2-2; DNA: TGTCCCAGCAGCTTAGGGGACTACCAGGCCGGGGAGCTGTTTTTT; CDR3: CPSSLGDYQAGELFF
V: TRBV6-1; size: NA; D: TRBD1; J: TRBJ2-3; DNA: TGTGCCAGCAGTAAAGACAGGGGAGATACGCAGTATTTT; CDR3: CASSKDRGDTQYF
V: TRBV19; size: NA; D: TRBD1; J: TRBJ1-4; DNA: TGTGCCAGTAGGGCGACAGGGAGAAGCAACAAACTGTTTTTT; CDR3: CASRATGRSNKLFF
V: TRBV15; size: NA; D: TRBD1; J: TRBJ1-1; DNA: TGTGCCACCAGCAGCGTCGGACAGGGAGGCACTGAAGCTTTCTTT; CDR3: CATSSVGQGGTEAFF
V: TRBV4-1; size: NA; D: TRBD1; J: TRBJ2-5; DNA: TGCGCCAGCAGCCTAGGACAGGGGGAGACCCAGTACTTC; CDR3: CASSLGQGETQYF
V: TRBV7-2; size: NA; D: NA; J: TRBJ2-7; DNA: TGTGCCAGCGGACTCCCAGACCTCTACGAGCAGTACTTC; CDR3: CASGLPDLYEQYF
V: TRBV14; size: NA; D: NA; J: TRBJ1-1; DNA: TGTGCCAGCAGCCTTGCGGAGGGGCAAGGAACTGAAGCTTTCTTT; CDR3: CASSLAEGQGTEAFF
V: TRBV6-5; size: NA; D: NA; J: TRBJ2-5; DNA: TGTGCCAGCAGTTACGGAGGGGGCGCCGAGACCCAGTACTTC; CDR3: CASSYGGGAETQYF
V: TRBV16; size: NA; D: NA; J: TRBJ1-2; DNA: TGTGCCAGCAGCCCCTCCGGGCAGGGGACAAGTGGCTACACCTTC; CDR3: CASSPSGQGTSGYTF
V: TRBV6-5; size: few; D: NA; J: TRBJ1-5; DNA: TGTGCCAGCAGTTGGGGTACAGGGAACAATCAGCCCCAGCATTTT; CDR3: CASSWGTGNNQPQHF
V: TRBV5-6; size: NA; D: TRBD2; J: TRBJ2-2; DNA: TGTGCCAGCAGCTTGGCGGGGCTAGCGGCGAACACCGGGGAGCTGTTTTTT; CDR3: CASSLAGLAANTGELFF
V: TRBV29-1; size: NA; D: NA; J: TRBJ1-2; DNA: TGCAGCGTTTCTCCCGGGGGGGGGAGGTCTAACTATGGCTACACCTTC; CDR3: CSVSPGGGRSNYGYTF
V: TRBV10-2; size: NA; D: NA; J: TRBJ1-5; DNA: TGCGCCAGCAGCCCCCGTGGGGCTATCATGAGTCAGCCCCAGCATTTT; CDR3: CASSPRGAIMSQPQHF
V: TRBV2; size: few; D: NA; J: TRBJ1-2; DNA: TGTGCCAGCAGTGGCGGACGGAGGGACTATGGCTACACCTTC; CDR3: CASSGGRRDYGYTF
V: TRBV19; size: NA; D: TRBD2; J: TRBJ2-7; DNA: TGTGCCAGTAGGGCGGGGACTAGCGGGGCAGATGAGCAGTACTTC; CDR3: CASRAGTSGADEQYF
V: TRBV28; size: NA; D: TRBD2; J: TRBJ2-3; DNA: TGTGCCAGCAGTCTCACCGGGGGGGCTCCAGCCGATACGCAGTATTTT; CDR3: CASSLTGGAPADTQYF
V: TRBV14; size: NA; D: TRBD1; J: TRBJ1-2; DNA: TGTGCCAGCAGCGAAGGGACAGGGACAGATGGCTACACCTTC; CDR3: CASSEGTGTDGYTF
V: TRBV6-1; size: NA; D: NA; J: TRBJ2-7; DNA: TGTCCCAGCGGGGGAAGGACAGGGGAGGTGAACGAGCAGTACTTC; CDR3: CPSGGRTGEVNEQYF
V: TRBV7-9; size: NA; D: NA; J: TRBJ1-4; DNA: TGTGCCAGCAGCACCGAGGTGTATGAAAAACTGTTTTTT; CDR3: CASSTEVYEKLFF
V: TRBV28; size: once; D: TRBD2; J: TRBJ2-7; DNA: TGTGCCAGCAGTCCTTCTAGCGGGGTGAGCTCGTACGAGCAGTACTTC; CDR3: CASSPSSGVSSYEQYF
V: TRBV11-2; size: few; D: TRBD2; J: TRBJ2-3; DNA: TGTGCCAGCAGCTCCCCGAGGACTAGCGGGGAGGATACGCAGTATTTT; CDR3: CASSSPRTSGEDTQYF
V: TRBV11-3; size: NA; D: NA; J: TRBJ1-4; DNA: TGTGCCAGCTCGGAAACGGGGGGCTGGAATGAAAAACTGTTTTTT; CDR3: CASSETGGWNEKLFF
V: TRBV11-2; size: many; D: NA; J: TRBJ1-1; DNA: TGTGCCAGCAGCTTAGAATGGGGGCAAAGGAACACTGAAGCTTTCTTT; CDR3: CASSLEWGQRNTEAFF
V: TRBV29-1; size: few; D: NA; J: TRBJ2-3; DNA: TGCAGCGTTGGCATGGGGAGGTCAGATACGCAGTATTTT; CDR3: CSVGMGRSDTQYF
V: TRBV10-2; size: once; D: NA; J: TRBJ1-5; DNA: TGCGCCAGCAGTGACGGGGTCAGGCCCCAGCATTTT; CDR3: CASSDGVRPQHF
V: TRBV2; size: NA; D: NA; J: TRBJ2-3; DNA: TGTGCCAGCAGTGGTGGTGAGAGGGGCACAGATACGCAGTATTTT; CDR3: CASSGGERGTDTQYF
V: TRBV15; size: NA; D: NA; J: TRBJ2-3; DNA: TGTGCCACCAGCAGACTGACCCAACGGGGCACAGATACGCAGTATTTT; CDR3: CATSRLTQRGTDTQYF
V: TRBV5-1; size: NA; D: TRBD1; J: TRBJ2-7; DNA: TGCGCCAGCAGCTTGGGGGGACAGGCTACCTACGAGCAGTACTTC; CDR3: CASSLGGQATYEQYF
V: TRBV29-1; size: NA; D: NA; J: TRBJ2-5; DNA: TGCAGCGCGAACAGCGGTTTGGAGACCCAGTACTTC; CDR3: CSANSGLETQYF
V: TRBV6-5; size: NA; D: NA; J: TRBJ1-4; DNA: TGTGCCGCCACTATGGCGGGGGAAAAACTGTTTTTT; CDR3: CAATMAGEKLFF
V: TRBV14; size: few; D: NA; J: TRBJ2-1; DNA: TGTGCCAGCAGCCTTGGACTCGTCCGCAATGAGCAGTTCTTC; CDR3: CASSLGLVRNEQFF
V: TRBV5-6; size: NA; D: NA; J: TRBJ1-3; DNA: TGTGCCAGCAGCTTGGGCCCGGCAGGGCATTCCTCTGGAAACACCATATATTTT; CDR3: CASSLGPAGHSSGNTIYF
V: TRBV5-8; size: NA; D: NA; J: TRBJ1-1; DNA: TGTGCCAGCAGCTTGCAACTTGAAGCTTTCTTT; CDR3: CASSLQLEAFF
V: TRBV18; size: once; D: NA; J: TRBJ1-2; DNA: TGTGCCAGCTCACCATCGGGGGACTATGGCTACACCTTC; CDR3: CASSPSGDYGYTF
V: TRBV2; size: once; D: TRBD2; J: TRBJ2-2; DNA: TGTGCCAGCAGGGGACTAGCGGGGGGTAACACCGGGGAGCTGTTTTTT; CDR3: CASRGLAGGNTGELFF
V: TRBV5-4; size: NA; D: TRBD1; J: TRBJ1-5; DNA: TGTGCCAGCAGCCCAGGGGGTTCGGACAATCAGCCCCAGCATTTT; CDR3: CASSPGGSDNQPQHF
V: TRBV5-4; size: NA; D: NA; J: TRBJ1-4; DNA: TGTGCCAGCAGCTTGGGTGAGGCAGCAACTAATGAAAAACTGTTTTTT; CDR3: CASSLGEAATNEKLFF
V: TRBV4-1; size: NA; D: TRBD2; J: TRBJ2-6; DNA: TGCGCCAGCAGCCTCGATACTAGCGGGGTGCTCGGGGGGGCCAACGTCCTGACTTTC; CDR3: CASSLDTSGVLGGANVLTF